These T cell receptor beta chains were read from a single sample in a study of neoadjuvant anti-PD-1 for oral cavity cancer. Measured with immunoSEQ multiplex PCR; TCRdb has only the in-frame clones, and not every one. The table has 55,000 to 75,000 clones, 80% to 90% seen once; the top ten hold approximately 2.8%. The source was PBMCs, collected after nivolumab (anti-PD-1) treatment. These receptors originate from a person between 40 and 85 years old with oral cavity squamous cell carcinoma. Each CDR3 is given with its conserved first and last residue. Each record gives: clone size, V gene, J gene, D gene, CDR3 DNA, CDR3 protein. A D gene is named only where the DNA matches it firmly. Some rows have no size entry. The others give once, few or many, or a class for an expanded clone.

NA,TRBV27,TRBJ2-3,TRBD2,TGTGCCAGCAGCCTAGCGGGGCGGTCCTGGTATTTT,CASSLAGRSWYF
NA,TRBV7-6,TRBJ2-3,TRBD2,TGTGCCAGCAGCAAGGGGACTAGCGGGGCCACAGATACGCAGTATTTT,CASSKGTSGATDTQYF
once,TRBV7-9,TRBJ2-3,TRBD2,TGTGCCAGCAGCCCGTTAGCGGGAGCGCGGACAGATACGCAGTATTTT,CASSPLAGARTDTQYF
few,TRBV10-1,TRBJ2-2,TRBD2,TGCGCCAGCAGTGAGGGGGTAGCGGGAGGGCCTAGAGCCGGGGAGCTGTTTTTT,CASSEGVAGGPRAGELFF
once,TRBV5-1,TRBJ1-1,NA,TGCGCCAGCAGCTTGGCCGGGACTTCGAACACTGAAGCTTTCTTT,CASSLAGTSNTEAFF
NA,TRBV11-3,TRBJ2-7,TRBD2,TGTGCCAGCAGCTGGGGACTAGCGTACGAGCAGTACTTC,CASSWGLAYEQYF
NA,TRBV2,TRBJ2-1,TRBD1,TGTGCCAGCAGGACGGACAGGTCGAATGAGCAGTTCTTC,CASRTDRSNEQFF
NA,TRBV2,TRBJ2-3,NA,TGTGCCAGCGAACCCGTTTTAAGCACAGATACGCAGTATTTT,CASEPVLSTDTQYF
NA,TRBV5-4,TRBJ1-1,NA,TGTGCCAGCAGCTTGGTTGCAGGGAACACTGAAGCTTTCTTT,CASSLVAGNTEAFF
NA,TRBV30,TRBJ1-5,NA,TGTGCCTGGAGTGAGTTTGGCAATCAGCCCCAGCATTTT,CAWSEFGNQPQHF
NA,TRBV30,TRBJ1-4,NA,TGTGCCTGGAGTGATATGGGTTCGAATGAAAAACTGTTTTTT,CAWSDMGSNEKLFF
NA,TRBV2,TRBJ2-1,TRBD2,TGTGCCAGCATGCCCCCCGGACTAGCGGGGCTTAATGAGCAGTTCTTC,CASMPPGLAGLNEQFF
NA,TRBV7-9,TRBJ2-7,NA,TGTGCCAGCAGCTCTAAGACAGGTCTCTACGAGCAGTACTTC,CASSSKTGLYEQYF
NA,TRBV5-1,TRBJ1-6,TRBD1,TGCGCCAGCAGCCCTAGGCAGGGACAGGTTTCACCCCTCCACTTT,CASSPRQGQVSPLHF
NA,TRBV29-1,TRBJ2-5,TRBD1,TGCAGCGGAGGCCGGGACAGGTTGCAAGAGACCCAGTACTTC,CSGGRDRLQETQYF
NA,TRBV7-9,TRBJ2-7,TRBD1,TGTGCCAGCAGCCCCCCTTGGGACAGGGTATTCCACGAGCAGTACTTC,CASSPPWDRVFHEQYF
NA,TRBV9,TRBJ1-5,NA,TGTGCCAGCAGCGTGGACATTACGGACCAGCCCCAGCATTTT,CASSVDITDQPQHF
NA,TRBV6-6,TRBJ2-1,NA,TGTGCCAGCAGCCCCGGGACCAAGAGTGAGCAGTTCTTC,CASSPGTKSEQFF
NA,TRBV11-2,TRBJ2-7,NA,TGTGCCAGCAAAACTCTCCGGGGCCGGACCAACTACGAGCAGTACTTC,CASKTLRGRTNYEQYF
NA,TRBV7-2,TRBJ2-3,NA,TGTGCCAGCAGTTATTCCCTCGGGGGCACAGATACGCAGTATTTT,CASSYSLGGTDTQYF
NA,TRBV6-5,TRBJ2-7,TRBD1,TGTGCCAGCAGCTCCGGGACAGTCCCACCCTACGAGCAGTACTTC,CASSSGTVPPYEQYF
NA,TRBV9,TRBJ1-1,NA,TGTGCCAGCAGCGTAGGGAAGGGGTTGGGCACTGAAGCTTTCTTT,CASSVGKGLGTEAFF
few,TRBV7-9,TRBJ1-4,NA,TGTGCCAGCAGCCCCTCCCGAATGGCAACTAATGAAAAACTGTTTTTT,CASSPSRMATNEKLFF
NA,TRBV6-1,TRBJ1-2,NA,TGTGCCAGCGGTACAGGGAGGGTCTACACCTTC,CASGTGRVYTF
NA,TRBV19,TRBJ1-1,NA,TGTGCCAGTAGCATACAGGTGAACACTGAAGCTTTCTTT,CASSIQVNTEAFF
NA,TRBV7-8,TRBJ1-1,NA,TGTGCCAGCAGGGGGAAAGCTGTTGAAGCTTTCTTT,CASRGKAVEAFF
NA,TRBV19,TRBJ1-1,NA,TGTGCCAGTATTGGGGGGCGTTTAGGCACTGAAGCTTTCTTT,CASIGGRLGTEAFF
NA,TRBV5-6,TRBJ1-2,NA,TGTGCCAGCAGCCCCAACGGAGCCGATTACTATGGCTACACCTTC,CASSPNGADYYGYTF
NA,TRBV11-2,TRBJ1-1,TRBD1,TGTGCCAGCAGCCCGCCAGGGGGGTGGGGCAGACTGAACACTGAAGCTTTCTTT,CASSPPGGWGRLNTEAFF
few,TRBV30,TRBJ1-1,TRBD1,TGTGCCTGGAGTTGGACAGGCATGATGAACACTGAAGCTTTCTTT,CAWSWTGMMNTEAFF
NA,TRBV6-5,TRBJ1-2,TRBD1,TGTGCCAGCAAACGACAGGGTCAGGGCTACACCTTC,CASKRQGQGYTF
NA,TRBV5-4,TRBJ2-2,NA,TGTGCCAGCAGCCAGACCCAACTATCGGACAGGGAGCTGTTTTTT,CASSQTQLSDRELFF
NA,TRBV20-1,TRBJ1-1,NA,TGCAGTGCTGGGGACGGCGAAGCTTTCTTT,CSAGDGEAFF
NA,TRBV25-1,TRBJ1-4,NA,TGTGCCAGCAGTGAATACAGAACACAGGCTGGGATTAATGAAAAACTGTTTTTT,CASSEYRTQAGINEKLFF
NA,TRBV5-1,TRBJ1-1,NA,TGCGCCAGCAGCTTGGGGGGTTGGAAGAACACTGAAGCTTTCTTT,CASSLGGWKNTEAFF
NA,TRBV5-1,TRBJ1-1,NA,TGCGCCAGCAGTTCTCGGGGGAGGACTGAAGCTTTCTTT,CASSSRGRTEAFF
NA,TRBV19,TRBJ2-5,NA,TGTGCCAGTAGTAGAACCTCCCAGCAGGGCCTCCAAGAGACCCAGTACTTC,CASSRTSQQGLQETQYF
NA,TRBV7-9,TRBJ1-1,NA,TGTGCCAGCAGCCCCACGAGCGGACTGACGAACACTGAAGCTTTCTTT,CASSPTSGLTNTEAFF
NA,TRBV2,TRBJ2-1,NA,TGTGCCAGCAGTTGGATTCTTGCGTCCTACAATGAGCAGTTCTTC,CASSWILASYNEQFF
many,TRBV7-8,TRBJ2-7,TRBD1,TGTGCCAGCAGCTCAAGGACAGGCTACGAGCAGTACTTC,CASSSRTGYEQYF
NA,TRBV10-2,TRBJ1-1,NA,TGCGCCAGCAGTGCCAGTTCCACTGAAGCTTTCTTT,CASSASSTEAFF
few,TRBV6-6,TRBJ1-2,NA,TGTGCCAGCAGTATCTCAGGGGCTAACTATGGCTACACCTTC,CASSISGANYGYTF
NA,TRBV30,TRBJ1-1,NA,TGTGCCTGGAGTAGAAGGGCAGGGTGGGTACGGAACACTGAAGCTTTCTTT,CAWSRRAGWVRNTEAFF
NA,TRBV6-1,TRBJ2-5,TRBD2,TGTGCCAGCAGTGAACAAATAGCGGGAGTTGAGACCCAGTACTTC,CASSEQIAGVETQYF
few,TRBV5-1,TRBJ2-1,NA,TGCGCCAGCAGCTTCACCCGGACAGGGAGGGACAATGAGCAGTTCTTC,CASSFTRTGRDNEQFF
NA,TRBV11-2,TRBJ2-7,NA,TGTGCCAGCAGCGGGCGGGGTTACGAGCAGTACTTC,CASSGRGYEQYF
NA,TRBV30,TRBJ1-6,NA,TGTGCCTGGAGTGTTCAGGAGAATTCACCCCTCCACTTT,CAWSVQENSPLHF
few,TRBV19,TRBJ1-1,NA,TGTGCCAGTACCAGGGAGTGGGGGACGCATATGAACACTGAAGCTTTCTTT,CASTREWGTHMNTEAFF
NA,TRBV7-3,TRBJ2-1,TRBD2,TGTGCCAGCAGCTTATCTAGCGGGAGGCGGGGCGTTGAGCAGTTCTTC,CASSLSSGRRGVEQFF
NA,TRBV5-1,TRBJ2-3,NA,TGCGCCAGCAGCTTGGCCGGGGAAGATACGCAGTATTTT,CASSLAGEDTQYF